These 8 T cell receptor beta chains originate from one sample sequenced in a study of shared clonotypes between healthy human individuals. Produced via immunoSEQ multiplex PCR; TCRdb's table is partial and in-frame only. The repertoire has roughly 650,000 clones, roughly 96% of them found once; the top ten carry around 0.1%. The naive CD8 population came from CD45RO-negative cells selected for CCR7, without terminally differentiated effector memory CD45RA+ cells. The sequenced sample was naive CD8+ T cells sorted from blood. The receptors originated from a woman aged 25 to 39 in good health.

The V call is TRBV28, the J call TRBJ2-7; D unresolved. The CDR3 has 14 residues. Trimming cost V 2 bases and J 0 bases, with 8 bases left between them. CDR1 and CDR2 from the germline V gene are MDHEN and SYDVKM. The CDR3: CASSLMPDSYEQYF. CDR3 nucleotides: TGTGCCAGCAGTTTAATGCCAGACTCCTACGAGCAGTACTTC.

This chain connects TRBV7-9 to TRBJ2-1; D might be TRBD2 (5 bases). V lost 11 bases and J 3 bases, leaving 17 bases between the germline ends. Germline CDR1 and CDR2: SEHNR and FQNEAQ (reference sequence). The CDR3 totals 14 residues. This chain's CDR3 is CAGRRGLDYNEQFF. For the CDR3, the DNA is TGTGCCGGCCGACGCGGGCTAGACTACAATGAGCAGTTCTTC.

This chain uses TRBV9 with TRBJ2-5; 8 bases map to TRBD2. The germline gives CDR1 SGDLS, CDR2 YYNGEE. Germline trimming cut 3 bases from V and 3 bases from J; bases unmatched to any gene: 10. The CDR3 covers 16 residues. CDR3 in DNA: TGTGCCAGCAGCGCGTACACTAGCGGCCATAAAGAGACCCAGTACTTC. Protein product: CASSAYTSGHKETQYF.

The CDR3 sequence is CASSVRDLGDEKLFF. In nucleotides, the CDR3 is TGTGCCAGTAGTGTCCGGGATCTTGGGGATGAAAAACTGTTTTTT. This sequence joins TRBV19 and TRBJ1-4; D not resolved. Germline V gene sequence: CDR1 LNHDA, CDR2 SQIVND (reference sequence). The CDR3 loop spans 15 amino acids. Trimming left V 5 bases short and J 6 bases short, with 16 bases between.

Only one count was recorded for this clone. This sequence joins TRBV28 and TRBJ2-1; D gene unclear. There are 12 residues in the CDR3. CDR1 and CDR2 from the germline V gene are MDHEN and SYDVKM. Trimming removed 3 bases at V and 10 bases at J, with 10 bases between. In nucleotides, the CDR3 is TGTGCCAGCAGTTTCCGTGTCGCCGAGCAGTTCTTC. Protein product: CASSFRVAEQFF.

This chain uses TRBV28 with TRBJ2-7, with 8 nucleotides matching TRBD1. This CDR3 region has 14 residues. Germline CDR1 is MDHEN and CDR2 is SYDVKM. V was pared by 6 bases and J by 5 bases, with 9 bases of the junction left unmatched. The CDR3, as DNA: TGTGCCAGCAGGTTCCGGGACAGGTCCCACGAGCAGTACTTC. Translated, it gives CASRFRDRSHEQYF.

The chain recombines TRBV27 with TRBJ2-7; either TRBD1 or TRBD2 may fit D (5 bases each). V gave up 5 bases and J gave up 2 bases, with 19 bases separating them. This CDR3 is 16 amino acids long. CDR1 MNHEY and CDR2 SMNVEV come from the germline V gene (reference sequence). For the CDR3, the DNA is TGTGCCAGCAGTCCCCCGGGGCAGGTTTGGACCTACGAGCAGTACTTC. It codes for CASSPPGQVWTYEQYF.

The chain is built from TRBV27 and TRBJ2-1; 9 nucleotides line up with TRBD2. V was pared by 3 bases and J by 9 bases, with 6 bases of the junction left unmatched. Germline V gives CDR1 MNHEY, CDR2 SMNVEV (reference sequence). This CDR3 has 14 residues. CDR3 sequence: CASSFSGSALEQFF. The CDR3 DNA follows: TGTGCCAGCAGTTTTAGCGGGAGTGCTCTTGAGCAGTTCTTC.